This entry features one TCR beta chain sequence. It lacks a known antigen. No clone much larger than this one lies a single base away; base qualities are absent. These data belong to a study of blood T cell repertoires in COVID-19 (dated by TCRdb to between 2020 and 2021). Regarding the research as a whole: Samples covering the acute and convalescent phases of COVID-19 were provided by collaborators in the United States, Italy and Spain. Samples came from the ongoing ImmuneRACE study (first 160 participants) plus 1,254 subjects from 6 global collaborators. The dataset comprised deeply sampled blood TCRbeta repertoires from subjects exposed to, actively infected with, or recovered from COVID-19. The material from the prospective study consisted of cDNA or gDNA derived from T cells, B-cell-depleted T cells, or PBMCs. The repertoires were released in a freely available public database meant as a resource for research on the immune response to SARS-CoV-2. A de-identified subject ID, COVID-19 status, age in years and sex were almost always included in the sample metadata. Where HLA class I and class II types were available, the types were taken from metadata supplied by the sample provider, not from assay-based typing.

Summary of the overall study and its limitations: How much clinical and demographic metadata was included differed by source and by participant, and the metadata was provided uncurated.

Trimming leaves V shorter by 0 bases and J shorter by 6 bases, with the junction holding 3 bases beyond the gene matches. Sequences SGHRS (CDR1) and YFSETQ (CDR2) are obtained from the germline V gene. From the cysteine up to the phenylalanine, the CDR3 has a length of 15 residues. Only the CDR3 part of the read is kept: 45 bases, read in frame from the first base. Each collaborating institution followed its own protocols to collect whole blood in K2EDTA tubes. For TCRbeta analysis, collaborators shipped samples as frozen whole blood, isolated PBMCs, or DNA extracted from either of those sample types. TCRbeta CDR3 regions were amplified from genomic DNA by means of the immunoSEQ Assay, a bias-controlled multiplex PCR. The authors' analysis ran thus. Nucleated cell counts per sample were estimated from amplification of reference gene primers within the assay. To quantify the absolute abundance of each unique TCRbeta CDR3 rearrangement, sequence reads were collapsed and filtered. For each sample, productive Simpson clonality was calculated as the square root of Simpson's diversity index over productive rearrangements. TCRdb provides this immuneACCESS table in a form limited to in-frame rearrangements. Some clones are lacking; in checked studies, under half of them reflect an unresolved V gene, and why the rest are absent is not known. The V and J calls and the clone size are those of that table, but D and trimming were determined from the DNA. This sample comprises about 86,000 clones, approximately 80% of them detected only once. Around 11% of the sample is taken by the ten largest.

The sequence derives from a man in his sixties or seventies with acute or convalescent COVID-19. The V and J segments used are TRBV5-1 and TRBJ2-1; 10 bases in between match TRBD1. Sequences were obtained from peripheral blood. The CDR3 protein sequence reads: CASSLGTGGINEQFF. The nucleotides read TGCGCCAGCAGCTTGGGGACAGGGGGTATCAATGAGCAGTTCTTC.